The next 30 T cell receptor beta chains were all read from a single sample in a study of Tregs in tolerant kidney transplant recipients. Method: immunoSEQ multiplex PCR; TCRdb's copy keeps in-frame clones and lacks some. Counted here are around 66,000 clones, 80% to 90% occurring once; the ten biggest clones make up approximately 2.1%. The material was Tregs from blood, obtained before the transplant. The receptors were sampled from a human donor who received a combined kidney and bone marrow transplant.

The chain carries TRBV21-1 and TRBJ1-1. TRBV21-1 is marked as a pseudogene. The CDR3 contains 13 residues. The CDR3 protein is CASSRGENTEAFF. DNA for the CDR3: TGTGCCAGCAGCAGGGGGGAGAACACTGAAGCTTTCTTT.

The V call is TRBV11-2, the J call TRBJ2-7, with 9 bases identical to TRBD2. Germline CDR1 SGHAT, CDR2 FQNNGV. This CDR3 is 15 amino acids long. J was trimmed by 2 bases and V by 4 bases; bases with no gene match: 6. CDR3 nucleotide sequence: TGTGCCAGCAGCTCGTATAGCGGGGGTGCCTACGAGCAGTACTTC. The encoded protein is CASSSYSGGAYEQYF.

The rearrangement joins TRBV2 to TRBJ1-6; unclear D gene. The germline V and J ends were trimmed by 6 bases and 6 bases, with 9 bases remaining between them. Germline-derived CDR1 and CDR2 are SNHLY and FYNNEI. This CDR3 is built from 13 residues. The CDR3 DNA is TGTGCCAGCAGCTCTGCCTTTAATTCACCCCTCCACTTT. As protein: CASSSAFNSPLHF.

V is TRBV7-2 and J is TRBJ2-7, with TRBD1 matching 7 bases. The CDR3 is 14 residues long. The V segment lost 5 bases and the J segment 2 bases; nucleotides outside the gene matches: 6. The germline CDR1 and CDR2 sequences are SGHTA and FQGNSA. In DNA form, the CDR3 reads TGTGCCAGCAGCCCCTGGGACAGAACCTACGAGCAGTACTTC. Amino acids: CASSPWDRTYEQYF.

By sample share, this clone is large. The genes are TRBV7-9 and TRBJ2-3; D may be TRBD2 (5 bases). Germline CDR1 SEHNR, CDR2 FQNEAQ (reference sequence). Trimming cost V 5 bases and J 4 bases, with 16 bases left between them. The CDR3 consists of 15 residues. The CDR3 spells CASSPRTPGPDTQYF. The CDR3 nucleotides are TGTGCCAGCAGCCCACGGACTCCCGGCCCAGATACGCAGTATTTT.

The V call is TRBV6-6, the J call TRBJ1-6, with 8 bases that match TRBD1. This CDR3 has 15 amino acids. Germline CDR1 is MNHNY and CDR2 is SVGAGI (reference sequence). V shed 6 bases and J 5 bases; nucleotides not matched to a gene: 6. The CDR3: CASSLGDRHNSPLHF. CDR3 DNA: TGTGCCAGCAGCCTGGGGGACAGGCATAATTCACCCCTCCACTTT.

CDR3 bases: TGTGCCAGCAGCTTAGACGGGGGGGCCCGAGATACGCAGTATTTT. Residues: CASSLDGGARDTQYF. V and J are TRBV7-2 and TRBJ2-3, with 8 bases lining up with TRBD2. Germline CDR1 is SGHTA and CDR2 is FQGNSA. V shed 1 base and J 5 bases; nucleotides not matched to a gene: 5. The CDR3 contains 15 residues.

This rearrangement joins TRBV13 to TRBJ2-5, with 10 positions matching TRBD1. CDR1 PRHDT and CDR2 FYEKMQ come from the germline V gene (reference sequence). The CDR3 consists of 16 residues. V gave up 5 bases and J gave up 5 bases; unmatched junction bases: 11. The CDR3 reads CASSIRQGAFWETQYF. The CDR3 nucleotides are TGTGCCAGCAGCATAAGACAGGGGGCTTTTTGGGAGACCCAGTACTTC.

The rearrangement uses TRBV6-1 and TRBJ1-2; no clear D. Trimming removed 5 bases at V and 2 bases at J, with 12 bases between. From germline, CDR1 is MNHNS and CDR2 SASEGT. This CDR3 contains 14 residues. The CDR3 DNA sequence: TGTGCCAGCAGTCCTTGGACGGGGAACTATGGCTACACCTTC. Protein product: CASSPWTGNYGYTF.

This chain uses TRBV11-2 with TRBJ2-3, with D unresolved. The length of the CDR3 is 13 residues. V was pared by 6 bases and J by 2 bases, with 9 bases between. CDR1 SGHAT and CDR2 FQNNGV come from the germline V gene. The CDR3: CASRTPNTDTQYF. The DNA for the CDR3 is TGTGCCAGCAGAACGCCCAACACAGATACGCAGTATTTT.

J is TRBJ2-1 and V is TRBV6-6, with D perhaps matching TRBD1 (7 bases). The CDR3 extends over 16 amino acids. V dropped 6 bases and J dropped 9 bases, with 24 bases sitting between them. Germline V gene data show CDR1 as MNHNY and CDR2 as SVGAGI (reference sequence). The CDR3, as DNA: TGTGCCAGCAGCCTACAAGGGTGGAGGGGGCGGTCTGAGCAGTTCTTC. This codes for CASSLQGWRGRSEQFF.

The V and J genes are TRBV4-3 and TRBJ2-2; D is undetermined. This CDR3 is built from 16 residues. The V and J ends lost 3 bases and 0 bases respectively, with 11 bases between them. Germline V lookup: CDR1 LGHNA, CDR2 YSLEER. CDR3: CASSQMAIANTGELFF. The DNA for the CDR3 is TGCGCCAGCAGCCAGATGGCTATCGCGAACACCGGGGAGCTGTTTTTT.

The chain carries TRBV6-5 and TRBJ2-7; the match to TRBD1 covers 7 bases. The CDR3 extends over 12 amino acids. Germline CDR1 and CDR2: MNHEY and SVGAGI. Losses at the gene ends were 11 bases for V and 4 bases for J; bases not matched to a gene: 8. The CDR3 nucleotides are TGTGCCGCCCAGGGGGATGAGTACGAGCAGTACTTC. It yields the protein CAAQGDEYEQYF.

The chain couples TRBV6-6 to TRBJ1-4; TRBD1 might be the D (5 bases). Germline CDR1 reads MNHNY; CDR2 reads SVGAGI (reference sequence). V gave up 5 bases and J gave up 3 bases, with 13 bases separating them. The CDR3 is 15 residues long. CDR3 protein: CASSDDGAANEKLFF. CDR3 nucleotides: TGTGCCAGCAGTGACGACGGGGCGGCTAATGAAAAACTGTTTTTT.

V usage is TRBV6-5 and J usage is TRBJ2-7; D possibly uses TRBD1 or TRBD2 (5 bases each). Germline V gene sequence: CDR1 MNHEY, CDR2 SVGAGI. This CDR3 spans 15 amino acids. The germline V and J ends were trimmed by 2 bases and 5 bases, with 16 bases remaining between them. This chain's CDR3 is CASSYLSVGENEQYF. CDR3 nucleotides: TGTGCCAGCAGTTACCTCTCCGTGGGGGAAAACGAGCAGTACTTC.

By its share, this clone is medium-sized. The V and J genes are TRBV19 and TRBJ2-7, with D possibly TRBD1 on 7 matching bases. Trimming removed 3 bases from V and 5 bases from J, with 11 bases in between. The CDR3 spans 13 residues. The V gene's germline CDR1 is LNHDA and CDR2 SQIVND (reference sequence). The CDR3 here is CASSIAGQNEQYF. CDR3 nucleotide sequence: TGTGCCAGTAGTATCGCGGGACAGAACGAGCAGTACTTC. Full variable domain (outside the CDR3, taken from reference TRBV19 and TRBJ2-7): DGGITQSPKYLFRKEGQNVTLSCEQNLNHDAMYWYRQDPGQGLRLIYYSQIVNDFQKGDIAEGYSVSREKKESFPLTVTSAQKNPTAFYLCASSIAGQNEQYFGPGTRLTVT.

This clone was recorded only once. The J gene is TRBJ2-7, the V gene TRBV4-1, with 7 bases aligning to TRBD1. V dropped 2 bases and J dropped 6; count of bases not matched to a gene: 16. The CDR3 has 17 residues. Germline lookup yields CDR1 MGHRA and CDR2 YSYEKL. The CDR3 nucleotides read TGCGCCAGCAGCCAACCTCGGCCGACAGGGTTTAACGGCGAGCAGTACTTC. This sequence encodes CASSQPRPTGFNGEQYF.

The chain links TRBV28 to TRBJ1-2, with 10 positions matching TRBD1. With 4 bases clipped from V and 6 bases from J, the junction kept 8 bases outside the gene matches. The CDR3 length is 15 residues. CDR1 MDHEN and CDR2 SYDVKM come from the germline V gene. The CDR3 DNA follows: TGTGCCAGCAGTTCTCTGACAGGGGGCCTACATGGCTACACCTTC. This sequence encodes CASSSLTGGLHGYTF.

The chain links TRBV15 to TRBJ2-1, with a weak D call TRBD2 (6 bases). Trimming removed 5 bases from V and 1 base from J, with 15 bases in between. The germline V gene encodes CDR1 LNHNV and CDR2 YYDKDF (reference sequence). CDR3 length: 16 amino acids. This chain's CDR3 is CATSGGTSSSYNEQFF. DNA of the CDR3: TGTGCCACCAGCGGAGGAACTAGCTCGTCCTACAATGAGCAGTTCTTC.

The chain employs TRBV9 and TRBJ2-6; 8 positions match TRBD2. Germline-derived CDR1 and CDR2 are SGDLS and YYNGEE. Losses at the gene ends were 4 bases for V and 0 bases for J; bases not matched to a gene: 6. This CDR3 is 17 amino acids long. The CDR3 is CASSTAGDNSGANVLTF. The DNA of the CDR3 is TGTGCCAGCAGCACAGCGGGGGATAACTCTGGGGCCAACGTCCTGACTTTC.

The chain joins TRBV5-1 to TRBJ2-3; TRBD2 aligns across 13 bases. V trimming: 8 bases; J trimming: 5 bases; junction bases outside the gene matches: 5. Germline assignment: CDR1 SGHRS and CDR2 YFSETQ. This CDR3 comprises 14 residues. The CDR3: CASRTSGSRDTQYF. CDR3 DNA sequence: TGCGCCAGTCGGACTAGCGGGAGTAGAGATACGCAGTATTTT.

The chain recombines TRBV6-8 with TRBJ2-7; 10 bases fit TRBD2. Germline CDR1 MNHGY, CDR2 SAAAGT. This CDR3 region has 15 residues. Trimming removed 4 bases from V and 5 bases from J; junction bases left unmatched: 8. The CDR3 nucleotides are TGTGCCAGCAGTTCCCAAGCGGGAGGGCCACACGAGCAGTACTTC. Its protein product is CASSSQAGGPHEQYF.

The rearrangement links TRBV6-5 to TRBJ1-4, with TRBD1 as a possible D gene (6 bases). V lost 6 bases and J 8 bases, leaving 10 bases between the germline ends. CDR1 is MNHEY, CDR2 SVGAGI, per germline. The CDR3 has 12 residues. CDR3 in amino acids: CASRQGREKLFF. For the CDR3, the DNA is TGTGCCAGCAGGCAGGGGCGCGAAAAACTGTTTTTT.

This chain connects TRBV7-9 to TRBJ2-4; D possibly matches TRBD1 or TRBD2 (5 bases each). V lost 3 bases and J 3 bases, leaving 12 bases between the germline ends. CDR3 length: 15 residues. Looked up from germline, CDR1 is SEHNR and CDR2 is FQNEAQ (reference sequence). DNA for the CDR3: TGTGCCAGCAGCTTTGGGGGTTTAGTCAAAAACATTCAGTACTTC. Its protein is CASSFGGLVKNIQYF.

The chain is built from TRBV5-1 and TRBJ2-3, with 10 bases that match TRBD1. The germline CDR1 and CDR2 sequences are SGHRS and YFSETQ. The length of the CDR3 is 15 residues. The J segment lost 3 bases and the V segment lost 5 bases, leaving 6 bases of the junction unmatched. In DNA, the CDR3 is TGCGCCAGCAGACTTGGACAGGGGGTAACAGATACGCAGTATTTT. Its translation is CASRLGQGVTDTQYF.

The chain employs TRBV7-2 and TRBJ2-7; 7 bases match TRBD1. Germline CDR1 reads SGHTA; CDR2 reads FQGNSA. Trimming at V came to 6 bases and at J to 3 bases, leaving 5 bases not matched to a gene. The CDR3 is made up of 13 amino acids. In nucleotides, the CDR3 is TGTGCCAGCAGTCCTAGACAGGGCTACGAGCAGTACTTC. Its translation: CASSPRQGYEQYF.

The V gene is TRBV7-8, the J gene TRBJ2-7, with a tentative D call TRBD2 (5 bases). V was cut by 5 bases and J by 3 bases, with 17 bases left in between. The CDR3 is 15 amino acids. The germline V gene has CDR1 SGHVS and CDR2 FQNEAQ. Here the CDR3 reads CASSPVGRVRYEQYF. The CDR3 region has the DNA TGTGCCAGCAGCCCAGTCGGGCGGGTCCGCTACGAGCAGTACTTC.

The chain joins TRBV5-1 to TRBJ2-3; tentative D call: TRBD1 (6 bases). The V end was cut by 4 bases, the J end by 5 bases, with 17 bases between. CDR1 and CDR2 (germline): SGHRS, YFSETQ. The CDR3 is 15 residues long. CDR3 DNA: TGCGCCAGCAGCAACGGCCAGGCACAGGGAGATACGCAGTATTTT. It translates to CASSNGQAQGDTQYF.

This chain's CDR3 is CASSPWRTDTQYF. CDR3 in DNA: TGCGCCAGCAGCCCCTGGAGGACAGATACGCAGTATTTT. This chain connects TRBV5-1 to TRBJ2-3; D is perhaps TRBD2 (5 bases). CDR3 length: 13 amino acids. The V and J ends lost 4 bases and 3 bases respectively, with 9 bases between them. Germline loops: CDR1 SGHRS, CDR2 YFSETQ.

The chain recombines TRBV6-5 with TRBJ2-2; perhaps TRBD1 as D (5 bases). Germline CDR1 MNHEY, CDR2 SVGAGI. Trimming stripped 2 bases from V and 4 bases from J, with 11 bases between. The CDR3 runs to 15 residues. The CDR3 nucleotides read TGTGCCAGCAGTTACCAGGGCACGGGCACCGGGGAGCTGTTTTTT. Protein sequence: CASSYQGTGTGELFF.